The following is a TCR beta chain sequence with its context. The primer mix had 60 Vbeta and 13 Jbeta primers. Using immunoSEQ multiplex PCR, the repertoire was profiled, and TCRdb retains in-frame clones only, with some absent. Altogether 95,000 or so clones are present, under 90% being singletons, with the ten largest covering over 4%. This record comes from a study of cytomegalovirus exposure and HLA in healthy donors. V gave up 3 bases and J gave up 5 bases; unmatched junction bases: 9. Looked up from germline, CDR1 is KGHSH and CDR2 is LQKENI. There are 15 residues in the CDR3. V gene TRBV18 combines with J gene TRBJ2-7; TRBD1 aligns across 8 bases. Sequencing was carried out using PBMCs. This TCR derives from a woman in her 70s in good health and CMV-seropositive. The CDR3 DNA is TGTGCCAGCTCACCGGTAGGACAGGGATTCGACGAGCAGTACTTC. Its protein product is CASSPVGQGFDEQYF.